One TCR beta chain is described in this entry. The second PCR ran about 6 to 12 cycles with a sample-barcoded 5' primer and J-beta primers. Every sample produced at least 3 million CDR3-containing paired-end reads. A single record per CDR3 protein comes from TCRdb applying MiXCR to the 5' RACE reads. The sample holds some 780,000 distinct CDR3 sequences; just over 55% are singletons and the top ten take roughly 24%. The data belong to a study of blood T cells in healthy people across ages. Germline CDR1 and CDR2: SGHTA and FQGNSA. CDR3 length equals 15 residues. V lost 5 bases and J lost 3; bases outside the gene matches: 8. The individuals who served as donors were healthy Caucasians living in Russia, aged roughly 6 to 100. Isolation of PBMCs gave at least 6.5 million cells per sample. Extracted total RNA amounted to at least 5.5 micrograms for each sample.

The chain carries TRBV7-2 and TRBJ2-7; the match to TRBD1 covers 9 bases. This TCR was recovered from a man in his forties in good health. The sequenced material came from blood. CDR3 DNA: TGTGCCAGCAGCCCAGGTGGACAGGGGATCTACGAGCAGTACTTC. This gives the protein CASSPGGQGIYEQYF. The variable domain in full, with the rest retrieved from reference TRBV7-2 and TRBJ2-7, is GAGVSQSPSNKVTEKGKDVELRCDPISGHTALYWYRQSLGQGLEFLIYFQGNSAPDKSGLPSDRFSAERTGGSVSTLTIQRTQQEDSAVYLCASSPGGQGIYEQYFGPGTRLTVT.